Shown below are 17 T cell receptor beta chains from a single sample sequenced in a study of blood T cell repertoires in COVID-19. Clones were sequenced by immunoSEQ multiplex PCR, and TCRdb holds only the in-frame ones, with some missing. The sample has more than 40,000 clones, roughly 90% seen once. Sequenced material: peripheral blood. Receptors originate from a man between 50 and 59 years old with active COVID-19.

This clone was seen just once. The rearrangement uses TRBV12-3 or TRBV12-4 and TRBJ2-7; D is possibly TRBD1 (6 bases). The V end was cut by 5 bases, the J end by 7 bases, with 15 bases between. The CDR3 loop spans 13 amino acids. The CDR3, as DNA: TGTGCCAGCAGTACCCGGGACAAGAAGGAGCAGTACTTC. Protein product: CASSTRDKKEQYF.

The rearrangement links TRBV27 to TRBJ2-5, with 11 bases identical to TRBD2. This CDR3 spans 18 amino acids. V gave up 4 bases and J gave up 4 bases; unmatched junction bases: 14. CDR1 is MNHEY, CDR2 SMNVEV, per germline (reference sequence). The CDR3 bases are TGTGCCAGCAGTTACCGGGGACTAGCGGCCCGACGAGGAGAGACCCAGTACTTC. Translating it yields CASSYRGLAARRGETQYF.

The V call is TRBV4-2, the J call TRBJ1-3; D remains unclear. The germline V gene has CDR1 LGHNA and CDR2 YNFKEQ. This CDR3 contains 14 residues. V dropped 2 bases and J dropped 4 bases, with 9 bases sitting between them. The CDR3 is CASSQTAGGNTIYF. The CDR3, as DNA: TGTGCCAGCAGCCAAACCGCCGGGGGAAACACCATATATTTT.

This chain joins TRBV7-3 and TRBJ1-6; weak D call: TRBD1 (5 bases). The CDR3 spans 14 residues. Between the trimmed V and J ends, which lost 5 bases and 6 bases, there was a span of 11 bases. From germline, CDR1 is SGHTA and CDR2 FQGTGA. Here the CDR3 reads CASSPQGPNSPLHF. In DNA, the CDR3 is TGTGCCAGCAGCCCTCAGGGCCCTAATTCACCCCTCCACTTT.

The rearrangement joins TRBV12-5 to TRBJ1-6, with 9 positions matching TRBD1. V lost 1 base to trimming and J lost 6 bases; unmatched junction nucleotides: 13. The CDR3 covers 19 residues. Per the germline V gene, CDR1 is LGHNT and CDR2 is FRNRAP. This chain's CDR3 is CASGLGYKQGATFNSPLHF. In DNA form, the CDR3 reads TGTGCTAGTGGTTTGGGGTACAAACAGGGGGCGACGTTTAATTCACCCCTCCACTTT.

This chain connects TRBV6-5 to TRBJ2-2; 7 bases match TRBD1. This CDR3 spans 16 amino acids. V trimming: 1 base; J trimming: 3 bases; junction bases outside the gene matches: 5. Germline V gene data show CDR1 as MNHEY and CDR2 as SVGAGI. CDR3 DNA: TGTGCCAGCAGTTACTTGACAGGGATTTACACCGGGGAGCTGTTTTTT. It is translated as CASSYLTGIYTGELFF.

This chain uses TRBV5-1 with TRBJ2-1, with a weak D call TRBD1 (6 bases). CDR1 and CDR2 from the germline V gene are SGHRS and YFSETQ. The CDR3 contains 12 residues. V dropped 3 bases and J dropped 7 bases, with 8 bases sitting between them. The DNA of the CDR3 is TGCGCCAGCAGCTCCCAGGGGAATGAGCAGTTCTTC. Its protein is CASSSQGNEQFF. Based on the CDR3 plus reference TRBV5-1 and TRBJ2-1, the full variable domain is KAGVTQTPRYLIKTRGQQVTLSCSPISGHRSVSWYQQTPGQGLQFLFEYFSETQRNKGNFPGRFSGRQFSNSRSEMNVSTLELGDSALYLCASSSQGNEQFFGPGTRLTVL.

The chain links TRBV24-1 to TRBJ2-5; D call uncertain. This CDR3 is 16 amino acids long. V gave up 2 bases and J gave up 4 bases, with 16 bases separating them. The germline gives CDR1 KGHDR, CDR2 SFDVKD. CDR3 nucleotides: TGTGCCACCAGTGATTCTGTTCCGGGTTCATCAGAGACCCAGTACTTC. Protein product: CATSDSVPGSSETQYF.

V and J are TRBV9 and TRBJ2-2, with 8 bases identical to TRBD1. J gave up 3 bases and V 0 bases, and 4 bases lay outside the gene matches. The length of the CDR3 is 16 residues. Germline values: CDR1 SGDLS, CDR2 YYNGEE. CDR3 sequence: CASSVEGRGHTGELFF. The CDR3 nucleotides are TGTGCCAGCAGCGTAGAGGGCAGGGGGCACACCGGGGAGCTGTTTTTT.

This chain links TRBV28 with TRBJ1-2; D possibly corresponds to TRBD1 (5 bases). Trimming shortened V by 5 bases and J by 3 bases, and 16 bases separated the two germline ends. The germline gives CDR1 MDHEN, CDR2 SYDVKM. This CDR3 contains 15 residues. The CDR3 is CASSLTGPGDYGYTF. The DNA of the CDR3 is TGTGCCAGCAGTCTAACAGGTCCTGGTGACTATGGCTACACCTTC.

The genes are TRBV7-9 and TRBJ2-6; a weak D match, TRBD1 (6 bases). Deletions cut 1 base from V and 0 bases from J, with 16 bases between. The CDR3 is 19 amino acids. Germline V gene lookup returns CDR1 SEHNR and CDR2 FQNEAQ (reference sequence). The CDR3 DNA reads TGTGCCAGCAGCTTAGGGCTCGGACAGTCGTCCTCTGGGGCCAACGTCCTGACTTTC. Translation: CASSLGLGQSSSGANVLTF.

The chain combines TRBV27 with TRBJ2-1; a possible D gene is TRBD2 (6 bases). Trimming cost V 5 bases and J 6 bases, with 17 bases left between them. CDR1 and CDR2 (germline): MNHEY, SMNVEV (reference sequence). This CDR3 is 15 amino acids long. The CDR3 spells CASSPTGGGRNEQFF. In DNA, the CDR3 is TGTGCCAGCAGTCCAACCGGGGGAGGCCGCAATGAGCAGTTCTTC.

V gene TRBV29-1 combines with J gene TRBJ2-3, with 8 positions matching TRBD2. The germline gives CDR1 SQVTM, CDR2 ANQGSEA. V lost 4 bases to trimming and J lost 1 base; unmatched junction nucleotides: 1. This CDR3 region has 13 residues. In DNA, the CDR3 is TGCAGCGTTGCGACTAGCGGCACAGATACGCAGTATTTT. Its translation: CSVATSGTDTQYF.

The rearrangement uses TRBV19 and TRBJ2-5; the D gene is possibly TRBD1 (6 bases). Trimming cost V 5 bases and J 5 bases, with 18 bases left between them. Germline CDR1 reads LNHDA; CDR2 reads SQIVND (reference sequence). The CDR3 consists of 15 residues. The CDR3 is CASSGQTTGWETQYF. The CDR3 coding sequence is TGTGCCAGTAGTGGGCAGACGACAGGTTGGGAGACCCAGTACTTC.

V and J are TRBV3-1 (or the pseudogene TRBV3-2) and TRBJ2-3, with TRBD1 matching 7 bases. The germline CDR1 and CDR2 sequences are LGHDT and YNNKEL (reference sequence). The CDR3 runs to 12 residues. V was pared by 5 bases and J by 11 bases, with 7 bases of the junction left unmatched. The CDR3 loop is CASSSYRGEQYF. In nucleotides, the CDR3 is TGTGCCAGCAGCTCCTACAGGGGAGAGCAGTATTTT.

The chain uses TRBV5-8 and TRBJ2-2; possible D gene TRBD2, 6 bases. This CDR3 is built from 17 residues. V was pared by 9 bases and J by 5 bases, with 26 bases between. In germline, CDR1 is SGHTS, CDR2 YDEGEE. The CDR3 DNA reads TGTGCCACCTCACCCCGGGCTTATAGCGGTCGAACCGGGGAGCTGTTTTTT. This sequence encodes CATSPRAYSGRTGELFF.

The V call is TRBV29-1, the J call TRBJ2-1, with D unclear. V shed 2 bases and J shed 6 bases, with 8 bases lying between them. The germline gives CDR1 SQVTM, CDR2 ANQGSEA. The CDR3 is made up of 12 amino acids. As DNA, the CDR3 is TGCAGCGTTGAATCCAGGCCCAATGAGCAGTTCTTC. Its translation is CSVESRPNEQFF.